This T cell receptor beta chain originates from a study of T-cell reconstitution after alpha-beta-depleted transplantation in children. Study outcomes and limitations: Reportedly, alpha-beta T cells present about two months post-transplant originated from several hundred expanded clones of graft origin. T-cell counts and diversity at one year post-transplant came mainly from newly produced T cells. Some patients' high day-60 TCRbeta diversity was traced to surviving recipient T cells and thymic progenitors.

The TCRbeta library incorporated unique molecular identifiers. TCRdb processed the PCR reads anew with MiXCR; each CDR3 protein has one entry. The repertoire holds about 310,000 distinct CDR3 sequences, with approximately 23% as singletons. Germline V lookup: CDR1 DFQATT, CDR2 SNEGSKA (reference sequence). Trimming pared 5 bases from V and 1 base from J, leaving 14 bases between. The CDR3 loop spans 14 amino acids. This clonotype was picked up a small number of times. What it binds is not known. The sample consisted of PBMCs, mostly from graft donor cells, taken 180 days after TCRalphabeta/CD19-depleted stem cell transplant. The genes are TRBV20-1 and TRBJ1-2; possible D gene TRBD1, 5 bases. The sequence was obtained from a male patient aged 10 to 17 who had a stem cell transplant for acute lymphoblastic leukemia, so the T cells may come from the graft donor. CDR3 residues: CSAGGAGLNYGYTF. The CDR3 nucleotides read TGCAGTGCTGGAGGGGCCGGGCTTAACTATGGCTACACCTTC.